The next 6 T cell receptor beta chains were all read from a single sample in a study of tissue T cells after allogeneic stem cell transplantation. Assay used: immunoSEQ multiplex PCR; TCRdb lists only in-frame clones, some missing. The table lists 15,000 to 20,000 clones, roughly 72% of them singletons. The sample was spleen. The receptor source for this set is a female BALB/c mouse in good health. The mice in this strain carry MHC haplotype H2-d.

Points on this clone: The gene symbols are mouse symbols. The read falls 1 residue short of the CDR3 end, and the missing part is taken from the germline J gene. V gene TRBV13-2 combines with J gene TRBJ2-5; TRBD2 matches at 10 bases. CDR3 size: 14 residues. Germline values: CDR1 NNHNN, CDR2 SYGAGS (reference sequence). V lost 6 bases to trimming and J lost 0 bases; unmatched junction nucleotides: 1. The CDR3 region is CASETGGNQDTQYF. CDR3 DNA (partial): TGTGCCAGCGAGACTGGGGGGAACCAAGACACCCAGTAC.

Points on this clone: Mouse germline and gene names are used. CDR3 bases read: TGTGCTAGCAGTTATGGGGGGGCAGGTCAAAACACCTTGTAC. Its protein product is CASSYGGAGQNTLY. The CDR3 reads in full as CASSYGGAGQNTLYF. The chain carries TRBV17 and TRBJ2-4, with 9 bases fitting TRBD2. Read sequence stops 1 residue before the CDR3 end, and the germline J gene provides the missing end. CDR1 MNHDT and CDR2 YYDKIL come from the germline V gene. The CDR3 covers 15 residues. V lost 5 bases, J lost 1 base, and 4 bases stayed unmatched.

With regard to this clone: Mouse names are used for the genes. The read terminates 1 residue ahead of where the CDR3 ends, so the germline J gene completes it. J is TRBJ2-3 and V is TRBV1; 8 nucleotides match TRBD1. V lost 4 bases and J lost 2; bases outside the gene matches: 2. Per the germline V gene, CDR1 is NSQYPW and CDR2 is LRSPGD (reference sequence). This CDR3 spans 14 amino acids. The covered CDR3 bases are TGCACCTGCAGTGGGACAGGGTCTGCAGAAACGCTGTAT. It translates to CTCSGTGSAETLY. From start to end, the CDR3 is CTCSGTGSAETLYF.

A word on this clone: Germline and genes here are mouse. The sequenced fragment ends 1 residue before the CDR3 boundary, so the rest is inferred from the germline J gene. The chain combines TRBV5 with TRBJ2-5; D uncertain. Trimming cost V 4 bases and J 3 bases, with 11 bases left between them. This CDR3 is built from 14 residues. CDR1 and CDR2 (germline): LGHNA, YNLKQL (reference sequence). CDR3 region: CASSPQSRQDTQYF. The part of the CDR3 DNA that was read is TGTGCCAGCAGCCCTCAGAGTCGGCAAGACACCCAGTAC.

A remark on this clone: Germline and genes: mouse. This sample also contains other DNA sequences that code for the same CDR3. The part of the CDR3 DNA that was read is TGTGCCAGCAGCCAAGAAGGGGGGTATGAACAGTAC. It is translated as CASSQEGGYEQY. The entire CDR3 protein reads CASSQEGGYEQYF. The chain links TRBV2 to TRBJ2-7; either TRBD1 or TRBD2 may fit D (6 bases each). The CDR3 goes on 1 residue after the read ends, and that part is filled in from the germline J gene. Trimming shortened V by 0 bases and J by 4 bases, and 7 bases separated the two germline ends. The length of the CDR3 is 13 residues. Germline CDR1 is LGHNA and CDR2 is YSYQKL.

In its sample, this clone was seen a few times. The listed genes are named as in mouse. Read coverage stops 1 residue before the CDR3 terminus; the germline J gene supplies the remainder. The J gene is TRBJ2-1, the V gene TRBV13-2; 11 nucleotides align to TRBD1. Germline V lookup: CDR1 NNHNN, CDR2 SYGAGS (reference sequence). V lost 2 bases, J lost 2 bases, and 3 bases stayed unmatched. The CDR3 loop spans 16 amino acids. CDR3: CASGESGQGDYAEQFF. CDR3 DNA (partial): TGTGCCAGCGGTGAATCGGGACAGGGGGACTATGCTGAGCAGTTC.